The T cell receptor (beta chain) described here comes from a study of shared clonotypes between healthy human individuals. For the study at large: Ranging from 18 to 49 in age, donors were a couple of women and a few men. Overall study results and limits: An expected dependence of interdonor clonotype sharing on sequencing depth was noted.

CD8 cells classed as naive were CD45RO-negative and positively selected for CCR7, excluding terminally differentiated effector memory CD45RA+ cells. Adult donors, all healthy and HIV-negative, had no recent acute infections or vaccinations. Some clones are missing from TCRdb's copy, which holds only in-frame ones; the method was immunoSEQ multiplex PCR. The sample holds roughly 1,800,000 clones; about 95% are singletons and the top ten take roughly 1.2%. V lost 1 base to trimming and J lost 1 base; unmatched junction nucleotides: 4. Germline V lookup: CDR1 LNHNV, CDR2 YYDKDF (reference sequence). The CDR3 contains 15 residues. In regard to this clone: Its antigen is unidentified. Other DNA sequences of this sample code for an identical CDR3.

The sequence derives from a young man in good health. Sample: naive CD8+ T cells sorted from blood. The chain has TRBV15 and TRBJ2-7; 7 bases agree with TRBD1. CDR3 amino acids: CATSRGTQGSYEQYF. The CDR3 DNA sequence: TGTGCCACCAGCAGAGGGACACAGGGGTCCTACGAGCAGTACTTC.